This passage covers 30 T cell receptor beta chains from one sample sequenced in a study of regulatory T cells in long-lasting Graves disease. The time point was: newly diagnosed GD, antithyroid drugs for less than 3 months. TCR sequences were obtained from RNA taken from PBMCs. Arm-PCR of CDR3 regions with iRepertoire HTBI primers generated TCR beta libraries. TCRdb reanalysed the multiplex PCR reads using MiXCR and keeps one entry per CDR3 protein. The sample comprises approximately 400,000 distinct CDR3 sequences, about 16% of which are singletons, and 16% rests with the top ten. Another study also made use of these data, one on T cells in Graves' hyperthyroidism and ophthalmopathy.

The sample in question was peripheral blood mononuclear cells (PBMCs), obtained at new diagnosis, from a patient treated with antithyroid drugs. The source of these receptors is a woman aged 25 to 45 with Graves disease.

At least ten counts were recorded for this clonotype. CDR3 DNA: TGTGCCAGCAGTTTAGGGACAGGGGTATTCTACAATGAGCAGTTCTTC. Its protein is CASSLGTGVFYNEQFF. This chain joins TRBV27 and TRBJ2-1; TRBD1 aligns across 10 bases. The V gene's germline CDR1 is MNHEY and CDR2 SMNVEV (reference sequence). Trimming took 2 bases from V and 3 from J; bases not matched to a gene: 4. The CDR3 loop spans 16 amino acids.

This clonotype was seen ten or more times. V and J are TRBV20-1 and TRBJ2-1, with a weak D call TRBD1 (5 bases). Germline V lookup: CDR1 DFQATT, CDR2 SNEGSKA (reference sequence). V was cut by 3 bases and J by 1 base, with 7 bases left in between. The CDR3 is made up of 13 amino acids. The CDR3 coding sequence is TGCAGTGCTAGTCGACAGTCCTACAATGAGCAGTTCTTC. It yields the protein CSASRQSYNEQFF.

This clonotype has ten or more counts. The rearrangement joins TRBV6-2 or TRBV6-3 to TRBJ2-2, with a tentative D call TRBD2 (6 bases). Germline CDR1 reads MNHEY; CDR2 reads SVGEGT. The CDR3 totals 15 residues. V lost 3 bases and J 5 bases, leaving 13 bases between the germline ends. The CDR3: CASSYQVAGTGELFF. The DNA of the CDR3 is TGTGCCAGCAGTTATCAAGTTGCGGGAACCGGGGAGCTGTTTTTT.

This clonotype was observed a handful of times. The J gene is TRBJ2-7, the V gene TRBV5-6; D is unresolved. Deletions cut 0 bases from V and 2 bases from J, with 12 bases between. From germline, CDR1 is SGHDT and CDR2 YYEEEE. This CDR3 contains 15 residues. CDR3 bases: TGTGCCAGCAGCTTGGGGGGTACAGTTGCCTACGAGCAGTACTTC. Residues: CASSLGGTVAYEQYF.

This rearrangement joins TRBV27 to TRBJ2-3, with TRBD2 matching 11 bases. Trimming cost V 5 bases and J 2 bases; bases outside gene matches: 15. CDR1 and CDR2 (germline): MNHEY, SMNVEV (reference sequence). The CDR3 is made up of 19 amino acids. The CDR3 here is CASSSEIPGTSGYTDTQYF. The CDR3 coding sequence is TGTGCCAGCAGTAGCGAGATCCCCGGGACTAGCGGTTACACAGATACGCAGTATTTT.

CDR3 nucleotide sequence: TGCAGCGTTACCCTAGCGGGGCTCAACAATGAGCAGTTCTTC. It encodes CSVTLAGLNNEQFF. The chain links TRBV29-1 to TRBJ2-1; TRBD2 matches at 9 bases. Germline V lookup: CDR1 SQVTM, CDR2 ANQGSEA. CDR3 length: 14 amino acids. Trimming removed 5 bases from V and 5 bases from J; junction bases left unmatched: 7.

Regarding this clonotype: At one of its ends the junction is not consistent with the germline gene, which may arise from a read error. The genes are TRBV12-3 or TRBV12-4 and TRBJ2-7; 13 positions match TRBD2. This CDR3 is built from 14 residues. Written as DNA, the CDR3 is TGTGCCAGCAGTTTATTTGGACTAGCGGGAGAATTGGACTTC. Protein product: CASSLFGLAGELDF.

This clonotype has ten or more counts. CDR3 in DNA: TGTGCCAGCAGCTTGAGACCACAGGGGCCGACCTACGAGCAGTACTTC. Encoded protein: CASSLRPQGPTYEQYF. The chain combines TRBV11-2 with TRBJ2-7, with 7 bases identical to TRBD1. Germline CDR1 is SGHAT and CDR2 is FQNNGV. There are 16 residues in the CDR3. J gave up 2 bases and V 3 bases, and 10 bases lay outside the gene matches.

Many counts were recorded for this clonotype. The J gene is TRBJ2-1, the V gene TRBV5-1, with 10 bases matching TRBD2. The germline V gene encodes CDR1 SGHRS and CDR2 YFSETQ. This CDR3 is built from 17 residues. Trimming at V came to 0 bases and at J to 4 bases, leaving 7 bases not matched to a gene. The CDR3 bases are TGCGCCAGCAGCTTGGTGAGCGGGGGGGGCGGTTACAATGAGCAGTTCTTC. It is translated as CASSLVSGGGGYNEQFF.

This clonotype was recorded a few times. The chain is built from TRBV29-1 and TRBJ1-2; 7 bases line up with TRBD1. Germline V gives CDR1 SQVTM, CDR2 ANQGSEA. This CDR3 is built from 13 residues. The junction had 10 bases not matched to a gene; V was cut back by 6 bases and J by 6 bases. The CDR3 sequence: CSVGQLSRNGYTF. The CDR3 DNA reads TGCAGCGTGGGACAGCTATCCCGTAATGGCTACACCTTC.

The chain combines TRBV5-6 with TRBJ2-5, with 11 bases lining up with TRBD1. The length of the CDR3 is 17 residues. Germline V gives CDR1 SGHDT, CDR2 YYEEEE. V was pared by 2 bases and J by 4 bases, with 10 bases of the junction left unmatched. CDR3 DNA: TGTGCCAGCAGCTTAAGGGGACAGGGGGTCTGGGGAGAGACCCAGTACTTC. Protein product: CASSLRGQGVWGETQYF.

J is TRBJ2-2 and V is TRBV11-2; 8 nucleotides agree with TRBD2. Trimming took 2 bases from V and 6 from J; bases not matched to a gene: 14. The CDR3 sequence is 18 residues long. Germline V gives CDR1 SGHAT, CDR2 FQNNGV. For the CDR3, the DNA is TGTGCCAGCAGCTTACGGTCACTAGCGGCTGCCTTCGCCGGGGAGCTGTTTTTT. Amino acid sequence: CASSLRSLAAAFAGELFF. The full variable domain, rest sourced from reference TRBV11-2 and TRBJ2-2, is EAGVAQSPRYKIIEKRQSVAFWCNPISGHATLYWYQQILGQGPKLLIQFQNNGVVDDSQLPKDRFSAERLKGVDSTLKIQPAKLEDSAVYLCASSLRSLAAAFAGELFFGEGSRLTVL.

In this sample, this clonotype turned up many times. This chain links TRBV6-1 with TRBJ1-5, with a tentative D call TRBD1 (6 bases). CDR1 is MNHNS and CDR2 is SASEGT in the germline V gene. V dropped 5 bases and J dropped 7 bases, with 15 bases sitting between them. The CDR3 loop spans 14 amino acids. The CDR3 nucleotides read TGTGCCAGCAGTCAGCCTGGGGGGGGCCAGCCCCAGCATTTT. Protein product: CASSQPGGGQPQHF.

CDR3 sequence (DNA): TGTGCCAGCAGCGTAGTGTGGGAGGGCTCCTACAATGAGCAGTTCTTC. This codes for CASSVVWEGSYNEQFF. This chain links TRBV9 with TRBJ2-1; 7 bases line up with TRBD2. Germline CDR1 is SGDLS and CDR2 is YYNGEE. The CDR3 contains 16 residues. With V trimmed by 0 bases and J by 0 bases, 3 bases remained unmatched. The full variable domain, completed using reference TRBV9 and TRBJ2-1, is DSGVTQTPKHLITATGQRVTLRCSPRSGDLSVYWYQQSLDQGLQFLIQYYNGEERAKGNILERFSAQQFPDLHSELNLSSLELGDSALYFCASSVVWEGSYNEQFFGPGTRLTVL.

This clonotype occurred a few times. The chain combines TRBV19 with TRBJ1-2, with 9 bases matching TRBD1. Unmatched junction bases numbered 7, after V lost 3 bases and J lost 5 bases. This CDR3 region has 15 residues. CDR1 and CDR2 from the germline V gene are LNHDA and SQIVND (reference sequence). The CDR3 sequence is CASSMQQGANYGYTF. CDR3 sequence (DNA): TGTGCCAGTAGTATGCAACAGGGGGCGAATTATGGCTACACCTTC. The whole variable domain, remainder taken from reference TRBV19 and TRBJ1-2, is DGGITQSPKYLFRKEGQNVTLSCEQNLNHDAMYWYRQDPGQGLRLIYYSQIVNDFQKGDIAEGYSVSREKKESFPLTVTSAQKNPTAFYLCASSMQQGANYGYTFGSGTRLTVV.

This clonotype turned up a few times. The chain employs TRBV24-1 and TRBJ2-7, with 8 nucleotides matching TRBD2. This CDR3 is 15 amino acids long. V trimming: 3 bases; J trimming: 4 bases; junction bases outside the gene matches: 7. Germline lookup yields CDR1 KGHDR and CDR2 SFDVKD. The CDR3 bases are TGTGCCACCAGTGATACGCAAGCGGGAGAGTACGAGCAGTACTTC. It is translated as CATSDTQAGEYEQYF.

This clonotype was counted ten times or more. The V call is TRBV5-1, the J call TRBJ1-1, with a possible D match to TRBD1 (5 bases). In germline, CDR1 is SGHRS, CDR2 YFSETQ. CDR3 length: 11 residues. Trimming left V 4 bases short and J 7 bases short, with 8 bases between. CDR3 residues: CASSGDFEAFF. CDR3 sequence (DNA): TGCGCCAGCAGCGGGGACTTTGAAGCTTTCTTT.

This clonotype has a count of ten or more. The rearrangement links TRBV29-1 to TRBJ2-5, with 8 nucleotides matching TRBD1. The CDR3 consists of 12 residues. CDR1 is SQVTM and CDR2 is ANQGSEA in the germline V gene. Trimming removed 7 bases from V and 3 bases from J; junction bases left unmatched: 4. The CDR3, as DNA: TGCAGCGCCTTGACAGGGGAAGAGACCCAGTACTTC. Residues: CSALTGEETQYF.

This clonotype has more than one count but fewer than ten. The chain combines TRBV4-1 with TRBJ2-4, with 8 bases fitting TRBD2. With V trimmed by 2 bases and J by 0 bases, 6 bases remained unmatched. This CDR3 spans 17 amino acids. Germline lookup yields CDR1 MGHRA and CDR2 YSYEKL. Written as DNA, the CDR3 is TGCGCCAGCAGCCAACCTACTAGCGGCCAAGCCAAAAACATTCAGTACTTC. The encoded protein is CASSQPTSGQAKNIQYF.

This clonotype was counted many times. The chain recombines TRBV20-1 with TRBJ2-7; 15 bases map to TRBD2. This CDR3 is built from 14 residues. Germline values: CDR1 DFQATT, CDR2 SNEGSKA (reference sequence). The V gene end was trimmed by 5 bases and the J gene end by 2 bases; junction bases not matched to a gene: 1. As DNA, the CDR3 is TGCAGTGCTGGACTAGCGGGAGGGGCCTACGAGCAGTACTTC. Translating it yields CSAGLAGGAYEQYF.

In this sample, this clonotype turned up a few times. This chain connects TRBV28 to TRBJ2-1, with 15 bases fitting TRBD2. The germline CDR1 and CDR2 sequences are MDHEN and SYDVKM. This CDR3 has 15 amino acids. V shed 4 bases and J 8 bases; nucleotides not matched to a gene: 3. Here the CDR3 DNA reads TGTGCCAGCAGTTATGGACTAGCGGGAGGGTATGAGCAGTTCTTC. Its protein product is CASSYGLAGGYEQFF. Full variable domain (rest looked up from reference TRBV28 and TRBJ2-1): DVKVTQSSRYLVKRTGEKVFLECVQDMDHENMFWYRQDPGLGLRLIYFSYDVKMKEKGDIPEGYSVSREKKERFSLILESASTNQTSMYLCASSYGLAGGYEQFFGPGTRLTVL.

This clonotype was seen ten or more times. The rearrangement joins TRBV7-9 to TRBJ2-5; no definite D call. Trimming shortened V by 5 bases and J by 3 bases, and 10 bases separated the two germline ends. Germline CDR1 SEHNR, CDR2 FQNEAQ (reference sequence). CDR3 length: 13 residues. DNA of the CDR3: TGTGCCAGCAGCCCCCCCCGAAAAGAGACCCAGTACTTC. Encoded protein: CASSPPRKETQYF. Together with reference TRBV7-9 and TRBJ2-5, the CDR3 gives the full variable domain: DTGVSQNPRHKITKRGQNVTFRCDPISEHNRLYWYRQTLGQGPEFLTYFQNEAQLEKSRLLSDRFSAERPKGSFSTLEIQRTEQGDSAMYLCASSPPRKETQYFGPGTRLLVL.

This clonotype has more than one count but fewer than ten. This chain's CDR3 is CASSQDPDRGRPQHF. The CDR3 coding sequence is TGCGCCAGCAGCCAAGATCCGGACAGGGGAAGGCCCCAGCATTTT. The chain combines TRBV4-1 with TRBJ1-5; 9 bases agree with TRBD1. This CDR3 has 15 amino acids. CDR1 and CDR2 from the germline V gene are MGHRA and YSYEKL. J lost 9 bases, V lost 0 bases, and 6 bases had no gene match.

This clonotype was recorded at least ten times. This chain uses TRBV6-1 with TRBJ2-3; 9 nucleotides line up with TRBD2. The CDR3 length is 15 residues. Germline assignment: CDR1 MNHNS and CDR2 SASEGT. After removal of 5 bases from V and 2 bases from J, the junction contained 5 bases not matched to a gene. CDR3 DNA: TGTGCCAGCAGTCGGACTAGCGAGAACACAGATACGCAGTATTTT. Protein: CASSRTSENTDTQYF.

Ten or more counts support this clonotype. The chain links TRBV19 to TRBJ1-1; D remains unclear. Germline V gene sequence: CDR1 LNHDA, CDR2 SQIVND (reference sequence). V shed 5 bases and J shed 5 bases, with 12 bases lying between them. The CDR3 is 13 residues long. CDR3 loop: CASSALVSTEAFF. CDR3 coding DNA: TGTGCCAGTAGTGCGCTAGTATCGACTGAAGCTTTCTTT.

This clonotype was observed at least ten times. The rearrangement joins TRBV27 to TRBJ2-7, with TRBD1 identical over 7 bases. The CDR3 is made up of 13 amino acids. With V trimmed by 8 bases and J by 0 bases, 4 bases remained unmatched. In germline, CDR1 is MNHEY, CDR2 SMNVEV (reference sequence). In DNA, the CDR3 is TGTGCCAGCGCCCGGGACAGCTCCTACGAGCAGTACTTC. This encodes CASARDSSYEQYF.

As to this clonotype: A clone one base away is much larger, so this may be a read error. The chain uses TRBV20-1 and TRBJ2-1; 10 positions agree with TRBD1. This CDR3 has 13 amino acids. From germline, CDR1 is DFQATT and CDR2 SNEGSKA (reference sequence). V lost 6 bases, J lost 10 bases, and 9 bases stayed unmatched. CDR3 protein: CSASPDRGYEQFF. CDR3 bases: TGCAGTGCGTCCCCGGACAGGGGGTACGAGCAGTTCTTC.

This sequence joins TRBV15 and TRBJ1-5, with D unresolved. The CDR3 sequence is 12 residues long. Trimming took 3 bases from V and 4 from J, leaving 4 bases between them. Germline V gene data show CDR1 as LNHNV and CDR2 as YYDKDF (reference sequence). For the CDR3, the DNA is TGTGCCACCAGCAGGCAAAATCAGCCCCAGCATTTT. Translation: CATSRQNQPQHF.

This clonotype has more than one count but fewer than ten. The chain carries TRBV5-1 and TRBJ2-2, with 9 bases identical to TRBD1. This CDR3 is built from 15 residues. Trimming at V came to 6 bases and at J to 8 bases, leaving 11 bases not matched to a gene. Per germline, CDR1 SGHRS and CDR2 YFSETQ. CDR3 nucleotide sequence: TGCGCCAGCAACATGGGACAGGGAAGAGCTGGGGAGCTGTTTTTT. It specifies CASNMGQGRAGELFF.

In its sample, this clonotype was seen many times. The V call is TRBV30, the J call TRBJ2-1, with 10 bases aligning to TRBD2. The CDR3 sequence is 14 residues long. Germline V gene lookup returns CDR1 GTSNPN and CDR2 SVGIG (reference sequence). The V and J ends lost 1 base and 8 bases, in that order; junction bases with no gene match: 5. CDR3 residues: CAWSGTSGYDEQFF. CDR3 DNA: TGTGCCTGGAGTGGGACTAGCGGTTACGATGAGCAGTTCTTC.